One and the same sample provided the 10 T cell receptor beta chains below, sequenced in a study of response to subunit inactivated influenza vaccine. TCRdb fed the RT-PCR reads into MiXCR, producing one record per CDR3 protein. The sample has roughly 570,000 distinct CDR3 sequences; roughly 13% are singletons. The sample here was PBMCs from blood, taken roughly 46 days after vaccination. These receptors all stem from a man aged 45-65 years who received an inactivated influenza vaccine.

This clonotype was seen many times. CDR3 residues: CASSFQGAGETQYF. CDR3 bases: TGTGCCAGCAGCTTCCAGGGGGCAGGGGAGACCCAGTACTTC. This sequence joins TRBV7-2 and TRBJ2-5; 8 nucleotides match TRBD1. J lost 5 bases, V lost 3 bases, and 5 bases had no gene match. CDR1 is SGHTA, CDR2 FQGNSA, per germline. CDR3 length: 14 amino acids. Full variable domain (missing parts from reference TRBV7-2 and TRBJ2-5): GAGVSQSPSNKVTEKGKDVELRCDPISGHTALYWYRQSLGQGLEFLIYFQGNSAPDKSGLPSDRFSAERTGGSVSTLTIQRTQQEDSAVYLCASSFQGAGETQYFGPGTRLLVL.

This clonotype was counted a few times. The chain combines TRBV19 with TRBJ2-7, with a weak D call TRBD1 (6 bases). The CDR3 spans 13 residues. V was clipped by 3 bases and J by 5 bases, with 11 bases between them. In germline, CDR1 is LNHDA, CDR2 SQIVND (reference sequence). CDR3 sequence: CASSMLQGHEQYF. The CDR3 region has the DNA TGTGCCAGTAGTATGTTACAGGGCCACGAGCAGTACTTC.

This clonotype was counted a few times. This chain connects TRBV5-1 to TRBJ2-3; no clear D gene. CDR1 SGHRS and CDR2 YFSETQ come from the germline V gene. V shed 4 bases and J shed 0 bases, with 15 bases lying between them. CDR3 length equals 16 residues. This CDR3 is CASSPMGNPSTDTQYF. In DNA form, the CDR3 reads TGCGCCAGCAGCCCGATGGGTAACCCTAGCACAGATACGCAGTATTTT.

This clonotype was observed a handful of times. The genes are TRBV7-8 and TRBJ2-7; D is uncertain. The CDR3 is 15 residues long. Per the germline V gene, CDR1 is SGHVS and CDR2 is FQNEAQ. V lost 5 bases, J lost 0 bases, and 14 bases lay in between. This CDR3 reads CASSPRGRSSYEQYF. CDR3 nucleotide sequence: TGTGCCAGCAGCCCCAGAGGACGGAGCTCCTACGAGCAGTACTTC.

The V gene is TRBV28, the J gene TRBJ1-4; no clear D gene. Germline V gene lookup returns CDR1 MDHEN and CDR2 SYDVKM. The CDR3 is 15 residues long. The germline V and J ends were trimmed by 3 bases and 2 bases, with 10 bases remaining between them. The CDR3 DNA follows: TGTGCCAGCAGTTTTGGAGGACTCACTAATGAAAAACTGTTTTTT. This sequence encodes CASSFGGLTNEKLFF.

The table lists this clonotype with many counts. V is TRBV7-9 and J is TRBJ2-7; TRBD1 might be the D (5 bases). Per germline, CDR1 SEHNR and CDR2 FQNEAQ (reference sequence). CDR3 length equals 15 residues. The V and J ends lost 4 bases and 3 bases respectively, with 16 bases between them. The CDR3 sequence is CASSSWGQFLYEQYF. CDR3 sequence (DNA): TGTGCCAGCAGCTCCTGGGGCCAGTTCCTCTACGAGCAGTACTTC.

The CDR3 nucleotides read TGTGCCAGCGGCCGGCCGGGACACACGAGAGTGAACACCGGGGAGCTGTTTTTT. It yields the protein CASGRPGHTRVNTGELFF. The V call is TRBV3-1, the J call TRBJ2-2, with D perhaps TRBD1 (6 bases). Trimming took 8 bases from V and 1 from J, leaving 23 bases between them. The CDR3 has 18 amino acids. Germline-derived CDR1 and CDR2 are LGHDT and YNNKEL (reference sequence).

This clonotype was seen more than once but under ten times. CDR3 region: CASSPSRAGRIYEQYF. CDR3 coding DNA: TGTGCCAGCAGCCCGTCGCGAGCGGGACGAATCTACGAGCAGTACTTC. The rearrangement joins TRBV6-1 to TRBJ2-7; the match to TRBD2 covers 7 bases. There are 16 residues in the CDR3. Germline trimming cut 6 bases from V and 3 bases from J; bases unmatched to any gene: 14. CDR1 and CDR2 (germline): MNHNS, SASEGT.

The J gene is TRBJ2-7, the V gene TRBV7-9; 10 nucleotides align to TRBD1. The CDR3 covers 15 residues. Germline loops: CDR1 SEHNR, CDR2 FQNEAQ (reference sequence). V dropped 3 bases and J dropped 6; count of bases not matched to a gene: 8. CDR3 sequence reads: CASSFTGTGEGEQYF. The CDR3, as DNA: TGTGCCAGCAGCTTTACCGGGACAGGGGAAGGCGAGCAGTACTTC.

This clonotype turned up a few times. CDR3 bases: TGTGCCAGCAGCCGCTACCGGGACACCTCCAATGAGCAGTTCTTC. It translates to CASSRYRDTSNEQFF. The chain joins TRBV12-3 or TRBV12-4 to TRBJ2-1; possible D gene TRBD1, 6 bases. CDR3 length equals 15 residues. With 6 bases removed from V and 6 bases from J, the gap between germline ends came to 18 bases.